This T cell receptor beta chain came from a study of CD8+CD57+ T cells in acquired aplastic anemia. At the level of the study: Isolated CD4+ and CD8+ cells, once sorted, yielded DNA averaging around 3.3 ug.

Genomic DNA, the template, was used for profiling of the TCR beta VDJ and CDR3. MiXCR, run by TCRdb on the reads, gives a single entry per CDR3 protein. This repertoire shows roughly 98,000 distinct CDR3 sequences, 55% to 80% found once; its top ten account for less than 75%. Those patients picked for sequencing had displayed CD8+CD57+ cell expansion on flow cytometry. Patient blood was sampled before any therapy had been received. Germline V gene sequence: CDR1 MRHNA, CDR2 SNTAGT. The V gene lost 2 bases and the J gene lost 8 bases, with 6 bases spanning the gap. This CDR3 spans 11 amino acids. Sequenced input: sorted CD4+, CD8+, or CD8+CD57+ T cells (not recorded which) from PBMCs. This TCR came from a human donor with aplastic anemia. V gene TRBV6-4 combines with J gene TRBJ1-1; no definite D call. This CDR3 is CASSDEKEAFF. In DNA, the CDR3 is TGTGCCAGCAGTGACGAGAAGGAAGCTTTCTTT.